Below are 30 T cell receptor beta chains sequenced from a single sample in a study of T cells in Graves' hyperthyroidism and ophthalmopathy. Amplification yielded TCR beta CDR3 regions, with RNA transcripts as the source. HTBI primers drove first-round RT-PCR of the TCR CDR3. TCRdb recomputed calls from the multiplex PCR reads with MiXCR, one row per CDR3 protein. The sample consists of about 600,000 distinct CDR3 sequences, more than 15% of them appearing once. The sample comprised blood. Receptors were obtained from a woman between 40 and 55 years old with Graves' ophthalmopathy.

This clonotype came up many times. V gene TRBV14 combines with J gene TRBJ2-1; 14 nucleotides agree with TRBD2. V shed 5 bases, J shed 8 bases, and the junction held 14 bases outside the gene matches. The CDR3 loop spans 18 amino acids. Germline V CDR1 and CDR2: SGHDN, FVKESK. The CDR3 DNA reads TGTGCCAGCAGCGACAGGGGGCGGACTAGCGGGAGGAGAGATGAGCAGTTCTTC. It specifies CASSDRGRTSGRRDEQFF.

As regards this clonotype: An end of the junction does not agree with germline; a read error may underlie this. The chain has TRBV30 and TRBJ2-3; possible D gene TRBD1, 6 bases. Germline assignment: CDR1 GTSNPN and CDR2 SVGIG (reference sequence). The CDR3 totals 13 residues. The CDR3 region is CAWMRLAGDMQYF. The CDR3 nucleotides are TGTGCCTGGATGCGGCTAGCAGGGGATATGCAGTATTTT.

CDR3 bases: TGTGCCAGCTCACCACTAGCCGGGACAGCGAACACCGGGGAGCTGTTTTTT. Its translation is CASSPLAGTANTGELFF. The V call is TRBV18, the J call TRBJ2-2, with 7 bases aligning to TRBD1. The CDR3 loop spans 17 amino acids. The V gene end was trimmed by 1 base and the J gene end by 0 bases; junction bases not matched to a gene: 5. Germline V gene sequence: CDR1 KGHSH, CDR2 LQKENI.

This clonotype was detected a few times. V usage is TRBV24-1 and J usage is TRBJ1-2; tentative D call: TRBD1 (6 bases). The V gene lost 2 bases and the J gene lost 0 bases, with 6 bases spanning the gap. CDR3 length equals 14 residues. Per germline, CDR1 KGHDR and CDR2 SFDVKD. The CDR3 region is CATSDWTANYGYTF. Written as DNA, the CDR3 is TGTGCCACCAGTGATTGGACAGCTAACTATGGCTACACCTTC.

This clonotype was observed at least ten times. The V and J genes are TRBV7-9 and TRBJ2-1; D may correspond to TRBD1 or TRBD2 (7 bases each). V was pared by 4 bases and J by 0 bases, with 16 bases between. Germline V gives CDR1 SEHNR, CDR2 FQNEAQ (reference sequence). The CDR3 loop spans 17 amino acids. This CDR3 reads CASSSITGEGSYNEQFF. CDR3 bases: TGTGCCAGCAGCTCTATTACAGGGGAGGGCTCCTACAATGAGCAGTTCTTC.

V and J are TRBV2 and TRBJ1-6; no clear D. The V gene's germline CDR1 is SNHLY and CDR2 FYNNEI. Between the trimmed V and J ends, which lost 6 bases and 0 bases, there was a span of 15 bases. The CDR3 loop spans 17 amino acids. CDR3 bases: TGTGCCAGCAGCCCCGGGTTCTCGAGCTCCTATAATTCACCCCTCCACTTT. Translated: CASSPGFSSSYNSPLHF.

The DNA of the CDR3 is TGTGCCAGCAGCGGAGGCCCGGGCGACAATGAAAAACTGTTTTTT. It specifies CASSGGPGDNEKLFF. The chain carries TRBV7-9 and TRBJ1-4; no firm D call. The germline V and J ends were trimmed by 5 bases and 5 bases, with 15 bases remaining between them. The V gene's germline CDR1 is SEHNR and CDR2 FQNEAQ (reference sequence). The CDR3 runs to 15 residues. Full variable domain (remainder filled in from reference TRBV7-9 and TRBJ1-4): DTGVSQNPRHKITKRGQNVTFRCDPISEHNRLYWYRQTLGQGPEFLTYFQNEAQLEKSRLLSDRFSAERPKGSFSTLEIQRTEQGDSAMYLCASSGGPGDNEKLFFGSGTQLSVL.

This clonotype was recorded at least ten times. V usage is TRBV5-5 and J usage is TRBJ2-7, with D hard to call. CDR1 and CDR2 from the germline V gene are SGHKS and YYEKEE (reference sequence). Deletions cut 1 base from V and 0 bases from J, with 14 bases between. The CDR3 is 16 amino acids. In nucleotides, the CDR3 is TGTGCCAGCAGCTTGAGGTCGGAGTGGGACTCCTACGAGCAGTACTTC. Amino acid sequence: CASSLRSEWDSYEQYF.

The chain uses TRBV19 and TRBJ1-2, with D maybe TRBD1 (5 bases). Germline assignment: CDR1 LNHDA and CDR2 SQIVND (reference sequence). Trimming stripped 0 bases from V and 2 bases from J, with 7 bases between. This CDR3 contains 14 residues. The CDR3 DNA is TGTGCCAGTAGTATAGATCGACAGAACTATGGCTACACCTTC. The encoded protein is CASSIDRQNYGYTF.

There are a few counts of this clonotype. The gene calls are TRBV7-2 and TRBJ1-2; D is unclear. Germline V gene data show CDR1 as SGHTA and CDR2 as FQGNSA. There are 13 residues in the CDR3. Trimming left V 5 bases short and J 2 bases short, with 9 bases between. The CDR3 DNA is TGTGCCAGCAGCCAAAGAATAAACTATGGCTACACCTTC. The encoded protein is CASSQRINYGYTF.

As concerns this clonotype: Possible read error: a much larger clone is one base away. CDR3 loop: CASSFGAGLADQETQYF. CDR3 sequence (DNA): TGTGCCAGCAGCTTCGGGGCTGGACTAGCGGACCAAGAGACCCAGTACTTC. V gene TRBV11-2 combines with J gene TRBJ2-5; TRBD2 matches 10 bases. This CDR3 region has 17 residues. Per the germline V gene, CDR1 is SGHAT and CDR2 is FQNNGV. Trimming cost V 3 bases and J 0 bases; bases outside gene matches: 7. The full variable domain, rest sourced from reference TRBV11-2 and TRBJ2-5, is EAGVAQSPRYKIIEKRQSVAFWCNPISGHATLYWYQQILGQGPKLLIQFQNNGVVDDSQLPKDRFSAERLKGVDSTLKIQPAKLEDSAVYLCASSFGAGLADQETQYFGPGTRLLVL.

This clonotype was recorded many times. The rearrangement links TRBV5-1 to TRBJ1-1, with D perhaps matching TRBD1 (5 bases). Trimming removed 1 base from V and 7 bases from J, with 11 bases in between. Germline CDR1 is SGHRS and CDR2 is YFSETQ. This CDR3 has 13 amino acids. The CDR3 loop reads CASSLNRQREAFF. CDR3 in DNA: TGCGCCAGCAGCTTGAATCGACAGCGTGAAGCTTTCTTT.

This clonotype was counted between two and nine times. The chain employs TRBV20-1 and TRBJ2-1; TRBD1 matches at 7 bases. This CDR3 contains 15 residues. J lost 3 bases, V lost 2 bases, and 7 bases had no gene match. Per germline, CDR1 DFQATT and CDR2 SNEGSKA (reference sequence). Written as DNA, the CDR3 is TGCAGTGCTAGATCCCCGACAGGGATCTACAATGAGCAGTTCTTC. It specifies CSARSPTGIYNEQFF.

The chain has TRBV7-8 and TRBJ2-5; D is perhaps TRBD1 (6 bases). Between the trimmed V and J ends, which lost 2 bases and 3 bases, there was a span of 22 bases. CDR3 length: 18 amino acids. The germline V gene encodes CDR1 SGHVS and CDR2 FQNEAQ. CDR3 residues: CASSLLGAGGRPEETQYF. The CDR3 nucleotides are TGTGCCAGCAGCTTACTGGGGGCTGGTGGGCGACCCGAAGAGACCCAGTACTTC. Complete variable domain (other parts from reference TRBV7-8 and TRBJ2-5): GAGVSQSPRYKVAKRGQDVALRCDPISGHVSLFWYQQALGQGPEFLTYFQNEAQLDKSGLPSDRFFAERPEGSVSTLKIQRTQQEDSAVYLCASSLLGAGGRPEETQYFGPGTRLLVL.

This chain joins TRBV18 and TRBJ2-3, with TRBD2 identical over 7 bases. The germline gives CDR1 KGHSH, CDR2 LQKENI. V was pared by 2 bases and J by 2 bases, with 7 bases of the junction left unmatched. The CDR3 sequence is 16 residues long. This chain's CDR3 is CASSPSAGANTDTQYF. CDR3 nucleotides: TGTGCCAGCTCACCATCTGCGGGAGCAAACACAGATACGCAGTATTTT.

In its sample, this clonotype was seen many times. The V gene is TRBV19, the J gene TRBJ2-7, with TRBD1 identical over 11 bases. The trim removed 9 bases at V and 0 bases at J, leaving 7 bases unmatched. The CDR3 consists of 15 residues. The germline gives CDR1 LNHDA, CDR2 SQIVND (reference sequence). Written as DNA, the CDR3 is TGTGCCAGCAGCTCAGGGACAGGGGGCTCCTACGAGCAGTACTTC. Translation: CASSSGTGGSYEQYF. The full variable domain, completed using reference TRBV19 and TRBJ2-7, is DGGITQSPKYLFRKEGQNVTLSCEQNLNHDAMYWYRQDPGQGLRLIYYSQIVNDFQKGDIAEGYSVSREKKESFPLTVTSAQKNPTAFYLCASSSGTGGSYEQYFGPGTRLTVT.

CDR3 bases: TGTGCCAGCAAAGCTCAGGGGGCGATCGGGGAGCTGTTTTTT. Its protein is CASKAQGAIGELFF. The gene calls are TRBV12-3 or TRBV12-4 and TRBJ2-2; TRBD1 matches at 8 bases. After removal of 7 bases from V and 7 bases from J, the junction contained 8 bases not matched to a gene. This CDR3 is built from 14 residues.

Turning to this clonotype: This may be a read error, as it is one base from a much larger clone. For the CDR3, the DNA is TGCAGCGTTGAGAAAGCAGGAGTTCCTCGCGGCTACACCTTC. Translation gives CSVEKAGVPRGYTF. The chain recombines TRBV29-1 with TRBJ1-2; D is undetermined. Trimming pared 3 bases from V and 8 bases from J, leaving 19 bases between. This CDR3 is 14 amino acids long. Germline lookup yields CDR1 SQVTM and CDR2 ANQGSEA.

This clonotype was counted only a few times. The chain couples TRBV6-5 to TRBJ1-1; D gene ambiguous. Trimming stripped 0 bases from V and 3 bases from J, with 5 bases between. This CDR3 has 13 amino acids. Looked up from germline, CDR1 is MNHEY and CDR2 is SVGAGI. This chain's CDR3 is CASSYSSDTEAFF. The CDR3, as DNA: TGTGCCAGCAGTTACTCGAGTGACACTGAAGCTTTCTTT.

The chain combines TRBV19 with TRBJ2-5; a weak D match, TRBD1 (6 bases). Trimming took off 7 bases at V and 5 bases at J, with 20 bases between the two ends. This CDR3 comprises 15 residues. Germline V lookup: CDR1 LNHDA, CDR2 SQIVND (reference sequence). In DNA, the CDR3 is TGTGCCAGTACCCTTACAGGGTTTGACGTGGAGACCCAGTACTTC. This sequence encodes CASTLTGFDVETQYF.

This clonotype was seen a handful of times. This chain connects TRBV11-2 to TRBJ2-2; D unresolved. V lost 0 bases to trimming and J lost 10 bases, with 9 bases between them. CDR3 size: 13 residues. CDR1 and CDR2 from the germline V gene are SGHAT and FQNNGV. The CDR3 nucleotides read TGTGCCAGCAGCTTAGATCCAAGGCAGGAGCTGTTTTTT. Protein product: CASSLDPRQELFF.

This clonotype was counted at least ten times. The chain uses TRBV7-9 and TRBJ1-5; TRBD1 matches at 10 bases. V gave up 4 bases and J gave up 5 bases; unmatched junction bases: 5. From germline, CDR1 is SEHNR and CDR2 FQNEAQ (reference sequence). There are 15 residues in the CDR3. The CDR3 here is CASSSDRGSYQPQHF. The CDR3 nucleotides read TGTGCCAGCAGCTCGGACAGGGGGTCTTATCAGCCCCAGCATTTT.

There are a few counts of this clonotype. The V and J genes are TRBV20-1 and TRBJ2-2, with 8 bases aligning to TRBD2. The CDR3 sequence is 14 residues long. CDR1 and CDR2 (germline): DFQATT, SNEGSKA (reference sequence). Losses at the gene ends were 4 bases for V and 4 bases for J; bases not matched to a gene: 5. CDR3 nucleotides: TGCAGTGCTATACGGGGGGGCGTCACCGGGGAGCTGTTTTTT. Residues: CSAIRGGVTGELFF.

In its sample, this clonotype was seen many times. The chain combines TRBV2 with TRBJ2-6, with D unclear. The V and J ends lost 2 bases and 2 bases respectively, with 13 bases between them. Germline CDR1 and CDR2: SNHLY and FYNNEI. The CDR3 runs 17 residues. The CDR3 sequence: CASSERLAFTGANVLTF. The CDR3 DNA is TGTGCCAGCAGTGAAAGGCTCGCCTTCACTGGGGCCAACGTCCTGACTTTC.

This clonotype was detected ten times or more. The CDR3 here is CASSGVRGRASHNEQFF. CDR3 bases: TGTGCCAGCAGTGGAGTTCGAGGACGAGCTTCCCACAATGAGCAGTTCTTC. The rearrangement joins TRBV6-1 to TRBJ2-1; no reliable D call. V lost 4 bases, J lost 5 bases, and 21 bases lay in between. This CDR3 contains 17 residues. The V gene's germline CDR1 is MNHNS and CDR2 SASEGT.

CDR3 in amino acids: CGYRVTTNEKLFF. The DNA for the CDR3 is TGTGGATACAGGGTTACAACTAATGAAAAACTGTTTTTT. V usage is TRBV2 and J usage is TRBJ1-4, with D maybe TRBD1 (6 bases). Germline CDR1 reads SNHLY; CDR2 reads FYNNEI. The CDR3 runs to 13 residues.

As concerns this clonotype: A single base separates this from a much larger clone, so it may be a read error. The rearrangement uses TRBV6-1 and TRBJ2-5; 7 bases are a match to TRBD2. This CDR3 region has 13 residues. CDR1 is MNHNS, CDR2 SASEGT, per germline. The CDR3 DNA is TGTGCCCGCAGTGAAGTCGGGGGGGAGACCCAGTACTTC. It translates to CARSEVGGETQYF.

This clonotype was seen at least ten times. The chain uses TRBV20-1 and TRBJ2-3; D gene ambiguous. Per germline, CDR1 DFQATT and CDR2 SNEGSKA (reference sequence). CDR3 size: 17 residues. Trimming pared 0 bases from V and 5 bases from J, leaving 21 bases between. In DNA form, the CDR3 reads TGCAGTGCTAGAGATACCCTTAGCCCCGGTTGGGGAGATACGCAGTATTTT. Residues: CSARDTLSPGWGDTQYF.

This clonotype occurred many times. This chain uses TRBV28 with TRBJ2-7; 13 bases are shared with TRBD2. The CDR3 is 15 residues long. Germline CDR1 MDHEN, CDR2 SYDVKM. With 6 bases clipped from V and 2 bases from J, the junction kept 4 bases outside the gene matches. DNA of the CDR3: TGTGCCAGCAGCCCCGGACTAGCGGGAGCCTACGAGCAGTACTTC. Protein sequence: CASSPGLAGAYEQYF.

This clonotype was observed at least ten times. The chain employs TRBV12-3 or TRBV12-4 and TRBJ2-1, with TRBD2 identical over 9 bases. J gave up 4 bases and V 0 bases, and 7 bases lay outside the gene matches. The CDR3 is 17 residues long. The CDR3 is CASSLAPPRGGYNEQFF. CDR3 sequence (DNA): TGTGCCAGCAGTTTAGCCCCACCGCGGGGGGGGTACAATGAGCAGTTCTTC.